The next 10 T cell receptor beta chains were all read from a single sample in a study of molecular identifiers for immune sequencing clone quantification. Via MiXCR, TCRdb re-called the PCR reads, giving one row per CDR3 protein. Counted here are about 320,000 distinct CDR3 sequences, about 23% occurring once; the ten biggest clones make up around 0.76%. Sequenced input: naive CD8+ T cells from blood, with Jurkat cell RNA spiked in. As for subset: FACS-sorted CD8+CD4-CCR7+CD45RA+ naive T cells. These receptors originate from a human donor in good health. Some libraries in this study had Jurkat cell RNA spiked in.

This clonotype has ten or more counts. The chain is built from TRBV12-3 or TRBV12-4 and TRBJ1-5, with a possible D match to TRBD1 (6 bases). The V and J ends lost 3 bases and 9 bases respectively, with 12 bases between them. The CDR3 consists of 13 residues. The CDR3 DNA is TGTGCCAGCAGTTTTCTTGGGGGCGGGCCCCAGCATTTT. Translation: CASSFLGGGPQHF.

Comments on this clonotype: A far larger clone is one nucleotide away, so this likely arose from a read error. This chain joins TRBV4-1 and TRBJ1-1; no definite D call. Germline V gives CDR1 MGHRA, CDR2 YSYEKL. V was pared by 0 bases and J by 2 bases, with 4 bases between. The CDR3 sequence is 13 residues long. The CDR3 nucleotides read TGCGCCAGCAGCCAAGATTTTAACACTGAAGCTTTCTTT. It yields the protein CASSQDFNTEAFF.

This clonotype was recorded at least ten times. The chain has TRBV7-9 and TRBJ2-3; 7 bases align to TRBD2. Germline CDR1 reads SEHNR; CDR2 reads FQNEAQ (reference sequence). The junction had 2 bases not matched to a gene; V was cut back by 0 bases and J by 5 bases. The CDR3 is 14 amino acids. Written as DNA, the CDR3 is TGTGCCAGCAGCTTAGCGACTAGCCGAGATACGCAGTATTTT. Its translation is CASSLATSRDTQYF.

At least ten counts were recorded for this clonotype. The chain uses TRBV11-1 and TRBJ2-7; D is perhaps TRBD2 (6 bases). V lost 1 base, J lost 0 bases, and 10 bases lay in between. Germline values: CDR1 SGHAT, CDR2 FQDESV (reference sequence). The CDR3 is made up of 15 amino acids. This CDR3 reads CASSLEVGSSYEQYF. CDR3 sequence (DNA): TGTGCCAGCAGCTTAGAAGTCGGGAGCTCCTACGAGCAGTACTTC.

The J gene is TRBJ2-7, the V gene TRBV7-6; D unclear. Per germline, CDR1 SGHVS and CDR2 FNYEAQ. Trimming removed 5 bases at V and 0 bases at J, with 11 bases between. The CDR3 consists of 14 residues. The CDR3 DNA sequence: TGTGCCAGCAGCCAACTCACAAGCTCCTACGAGCAGTACTTC. Translating it yields CASSQLTSSYEQYF. Combining the CDR3 with reference TRBV7-6 and TRBJ2-7 gives the whole variable domain GAGVSQSPRYKVTKRGQDVALRCDPISGHVSLYWYRQALGQGPEFLTYFNYEAQQDKSGLPNDRFSAERPEGSISTLTIQRTEQRDSAMYRCASSQLTSSYEQYFGPGTRLTVT.

This clonotype was observed many times. CDR3 protein: CSARQGGSYEQYF. CDR3 bases: TGCAGCGCGCGACAGGGGGGAAGCTACGAGCAGTACTTC. The V call is TRBV29-1, the J call TRBJ2-7; 9 nucleotides match TRBD1. CDR3 size: 13 residues. The ends lost 7 bases at V and 3 bases at J; junction bases unmatched: 7. The V gene's germline CDR1 is SQVTM and CDR2 ANQGSEA.

This chain uses TRBV4-3 with TRBJ2-7; 7 bases are shared with TRBD2. Germline CDR1 and CDR2: LGHNA and YSLEER. The CDR3 extends over 15 amino acids. V lost 0 bases and J lost 4; bases outside the gene matches: 6. DNA for the CDR3: TGCGCCAGCAGCCAAGAACTAGCGCTCGATTACGAGCAGTACTTC. Its protein is CASSQELALDYEQYF.

In this sample, this clonotype turned up a few times. A read error may account for a junction end that differs from germline. The rearrangement links TRBV7-9 to TRBJ2-5; TRBD2 matches 11 bases. This CDR3 has 13 residues. Looked up from germline, CDR1 is SEHNR and CDR2 is FQNEAQ (reference sequence). CDR3: CASSLVGLAGVGF. CDR3 bases: TGTGCCAGCAGCTTAGTCGGACTAGCGGGTGTGGGCTTC.

Many counts were recorded for this clonotype. The J gene is TRBJ2-3, the V gene TRBV2, with D unclear. The CDR3 has 16 amino acids. V shed 0 bases and J shed 0 bases, with 10 bases lying between them. Germline V CDR1 and CDR2: SNHLY, FYNNEI. CDR3 sequence: CASSEALFGSTDTQYF. In DNA form, the CDR3 reads TGTGCCAGCAGTGAAGCGCTTTTCGGGAGCACAGATACGCAGTATTTT.

A note on this clonotype: The junction does not match germline at one end; this may be a read error. The chain links TRBV7-9 to TRBJ2-2; weak D call: TRBD1 (6 bases). Germline loops: CDR1 SEHNR, CDR2 FQNEAQ (reference sequence). The CDR3 covers 16 residues. The CDR3 spells CASSPLGTSNTWELFF. In DNA, the CDR3 is TGTGCCAGCAGCCCACTTGGGACATCGAACACCTGGGAGCTGTTTTTT.